This entry is about one T cell receptor (beta chain). Method: immunoSEQ multiplex PCR; TCRdb's copy keeps in-frame clones and lacks some. Here the sample spans some 250,000 clones, approximately 86% being singletons. This sample was included in a study of blood T cell repertoires in COVID-19. The CDR3 totals 16 residues. Unmatched junction bases numbered 14, after V lost 0 bases and J lost 11 bases. In germline, CDR1 is SGHVS, CDR2 FNYEAQ. The J gene is TRBJ1-1, the V gene TRBV7-6; TRBD1 matches at 8 bases. The sequence derives from a woman aged 60 to 75 with COVID-19, enrolled during active disease. Specimen: peripheral blood. Written as DNA, the CDR3 is TGTGCCAGCAGCTTAGCGCCCGCCGGGACAGGAGAAGGGGCTTTCTTT. This translates into CASSLAPAGTGEGAFF.